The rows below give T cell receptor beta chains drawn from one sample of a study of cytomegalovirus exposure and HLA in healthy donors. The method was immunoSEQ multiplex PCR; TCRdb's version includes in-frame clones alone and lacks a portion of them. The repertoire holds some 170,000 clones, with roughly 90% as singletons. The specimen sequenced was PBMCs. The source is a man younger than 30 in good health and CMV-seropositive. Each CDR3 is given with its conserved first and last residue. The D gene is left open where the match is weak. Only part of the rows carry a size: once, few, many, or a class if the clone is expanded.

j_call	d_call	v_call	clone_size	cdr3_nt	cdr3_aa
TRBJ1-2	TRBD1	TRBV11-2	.	TGTGCCAGCAGCTTAGATCCGGGACAGGGATGGACCTTC	CASSLDPGQGWTF
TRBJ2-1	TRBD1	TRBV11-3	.	TGTGCCAGCAGCTTCGGACAGGGGGCGCCTAATGAGCAGTTCTTC	CASSFGQGAPNEQFF
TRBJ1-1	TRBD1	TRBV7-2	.	TGTGCCAGCAGACGCACAGGGGACACTGAAGCTTTCTTT	CASRRTGDTEAFF
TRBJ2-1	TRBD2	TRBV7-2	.	TGTGCCAGCAGCCCGGGACTAGCGTACCACAATGAGCAGTTCTTC	CASSPGLAYHNEQFF
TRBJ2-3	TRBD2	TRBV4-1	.	TGCGCCAGCAGCCAACCCAAGGTAGCGGGGTCAACAGATACGCAGTATTTT	CASSQPKVAGSTDTQYF
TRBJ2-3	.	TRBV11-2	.	TGTGCCAGCATCGACGACAGAAGCACAGATACGCAGTATTTT	CASIDDRSTDTQYF
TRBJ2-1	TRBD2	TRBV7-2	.	TGTGCCAGCAGCTTAGCCCCCGGGACTAGCGGGAGACGCGGTGAGCAGTTCTTC	CASSLAPGTSGRRGEQFF
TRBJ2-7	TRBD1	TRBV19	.	TGTGCCAGGGGACGACAGGGCTGCTCCTACGAGCAGTACTTC	CARGRQGCSYEQYF
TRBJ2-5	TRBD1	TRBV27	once	TGTGCCAGCAGGCAACAGGGGTCACAGGAGACCCAGTACTTC	CASRQQGSQETQYF
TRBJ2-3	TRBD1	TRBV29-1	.	TGCAGCGGAAGGACAGGAATGACTAGCACAGATACGCAGTATTTT	CSGRTGMTSTDTQYF
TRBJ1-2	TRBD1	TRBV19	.	TGTGCCAGTAGTATCGGACAGGGGGTAGCTAACTATGGCTACACCTTC	CASSIGQGVANYGYTF
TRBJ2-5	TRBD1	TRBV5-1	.	TGCGCCAGCAGCAGCCGGGACAGGGGGCGAGGGGAGACCCAGTACTTC	CASSSRDRGRGETQYF
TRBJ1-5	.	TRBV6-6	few	TGTGCCAGCAGTGGCAGGGGTGTGAGGGATCAGCCCCAGCATTTT	CASSGRGVRDQPQHF
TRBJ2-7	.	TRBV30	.	TGTGCCTGGAGCGCGGGATACGAGCAGTACTTC	CAWSAGYEQYF
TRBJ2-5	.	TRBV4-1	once	TGCGCCAGCAGCTCCTCCTGGGGGCATCAAGAGACCCAGTACTTC	CASSSSWGHQETQYF
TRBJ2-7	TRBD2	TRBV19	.	TGTGCCAGTAGTACCAGCGGGAGTATCCACGAGCAGTACTTC	CASSTSGSIHEQYF
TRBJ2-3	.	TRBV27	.	TGTGCCAGCAGTTCCTTTTCCGGGTTCACAGATACGCAGTATTTT	CASSSFSGFTDTQYF
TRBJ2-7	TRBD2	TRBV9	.	TGTGCCAGCAGCCGACAGGGACTAGCGTCCGAGCAGTACTTC	CASSRQGLASEQYF
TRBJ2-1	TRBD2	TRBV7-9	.	TGTGCCAGCAGGTTCACTAGCGGGAGTTCGGTGGAGCAGTTCTTC	CASRFTSGSSVEQFF
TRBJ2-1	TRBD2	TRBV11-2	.	TGTGCCAGCAGCTTATCCCTAGCGGGAGCAGGCAATGAGCAGTTCTTC	CASSLSLAGAGNEQFF
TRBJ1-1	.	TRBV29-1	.	TGCAGCGTACAGGGAAGCACTGAAGCTTTCTTT	CSVQGSTEAFF
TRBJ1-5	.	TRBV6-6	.	TGTGCCAGCAGCGTTGGGGGGGGCAATCAGCCCCAGCATTTT	CASSVGGGNQPQHF
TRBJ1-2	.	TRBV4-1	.	TGCGCCAGCAGCCCCTCCGAGAGGGTTTTTCGTGGCTACACCTTC	CASSPSERVFRGYTF
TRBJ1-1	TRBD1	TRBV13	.	TGTGCCAGCAGCTTCGACAGGGGAAACACTGAAGCTTTCTTT	CASSFDRGNTEAFF
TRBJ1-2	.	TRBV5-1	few	TGCGCCAGCAGCTTGGCCGGTACGGAGACCTATGGCTACACCTTC	CASSLAGTETYGYTF
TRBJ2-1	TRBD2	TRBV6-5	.	TGTGCCAGCAGAAGAACTAGCGGGAGCGGGAATGAGCAGTTCTTC	CASRRTSGSGNEQFF
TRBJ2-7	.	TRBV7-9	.	TGTGCCAGCAGCTTAGCCACAGGGCCTCCTACGGACGAGCAGTACTTC	CASSLATGPPTDEQYF
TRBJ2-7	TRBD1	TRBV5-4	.	TGTGCCAGCAGCTTGGGGGGACAGGGAGCCTACGAGCAGTACTTC	CASSLGGQGAYEQYF
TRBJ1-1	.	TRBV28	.	TGTGCCAGCTTACCTGGCATGGGCAGCTTGAACACTGAAGCTTTCTTT	CASLPGMGSLNTEAFF
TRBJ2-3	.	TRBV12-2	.	TGTGCAAGTCGCTTAGCGACGACTAGCGGGCAGACAGATACGCAGTATTTT	CASRLATTSGQTDTQYF
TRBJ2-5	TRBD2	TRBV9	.	TGTGCCAGCAGCGTAGCCCCGACTAGCGGGACACGGCAAGAGACCCAGTACTTC	CASSVAPTSGTRQETQYF
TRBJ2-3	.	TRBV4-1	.	TGCGCCAGCAGTAGCATGGATACGCAGTATTTT	CASSSMDTQYF
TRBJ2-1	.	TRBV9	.	TGTGCCAGCAGCTCCGCGGGGCAGCAGTTCTTC	CASSSAGQQFF
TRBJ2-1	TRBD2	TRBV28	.	TGTGCCAGCACCAAACGGGGGGGATCAGCCTACAATGAGCAGTTCTTC	CASTKRGGSAYNEQFF
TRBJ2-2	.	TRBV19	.	TGTGCCAGTAGGAACCCTGGGAGGAACACCGGGGAGCTGTTTTTT	CASRNPGRNTGELFF
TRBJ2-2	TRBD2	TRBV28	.	TGTGCCACCTCTCGGGACTACCACACCGGGGAGCTGTTTTTT	CATSRDYHTGELFF
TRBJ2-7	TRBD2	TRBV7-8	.	TGTGCCAGCAGCTCCCCCCGGACTAGCGGGAGATACGAGCAGTACTTC	CASSSPRTSGRYEQYF
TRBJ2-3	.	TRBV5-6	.	TGTGCCAGCAGCCCCTCTAGCACAGATACGCAGTATTTT	CASSPSSTDTQYF
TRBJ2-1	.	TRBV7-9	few	TGTGCCAGCAGCTTAAGAGAGTACCGGGAAGGGTACAATGAGCAGTTCTTC	CASSLREYREGYNEQFF
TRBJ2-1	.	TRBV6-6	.	TGTGCCAGCAGCCAGGACAAGAGCTCCTACAATGAGCAGTTCTTC	CASSQDKSSYNEQFF
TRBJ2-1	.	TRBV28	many	TGTGCCAGCAGTTCTGAGGACACAACCGACAATGAGCAGTTCTTC	CASSSEDTTDNEQFF
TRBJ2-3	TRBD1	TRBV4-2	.	TGTGCCAGCAGCCAAGGGACAGGGGTAGATACGCAGTATTTT	CASSQGTGVDTQYF
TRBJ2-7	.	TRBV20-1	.	TGCAGTGCGACGGAGGGCTACGAGCAGTACTTC	CSATEGYEQYF
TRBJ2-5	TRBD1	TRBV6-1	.	TGTGCCAGCAGCCCACAGGGGGCAGGAGAGACCCAGTACTTC	CASSPQGAGETQYF
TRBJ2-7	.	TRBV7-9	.	TGTGCCAGCAGCCCAATTAGCGGGACAGCCTACGAGCAGTACTTC	CASSPISGTAYEQYF
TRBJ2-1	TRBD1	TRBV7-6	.	TGTGCCAGCAGCTTAGGAGGGGGCAGTGAGCAGTTCTTC	CASSLGGGSEQFF
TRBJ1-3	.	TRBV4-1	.	TGCGCCAGCAGCCAGGGGATGACACGGGGCTCTGGAAACACCATATATTTT	CASSQGMTRGSGNTIYF
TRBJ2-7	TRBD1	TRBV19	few	TGTGCCAGTAGTGCACCGGGACAGGGTATATACGAGCAGTACTTC	CASSAPGQGIYEQYF
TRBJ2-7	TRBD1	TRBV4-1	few	TGCGCCAGCAGAACGGACAGGTCTAGTGGCGAGCAGTACTTC	CASRTDRSSGEQYF
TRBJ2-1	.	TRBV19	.	TGTGCCAGTAGTATCTACGGTAATGAGCAGTTCTTC	CASSIYGNEQFF
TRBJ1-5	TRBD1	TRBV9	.	TGTGCCAGCAGCGCCGGGACAGTTAGCAATCAGCCCCAGCATTTT	CASSAGTVSNQPQHF
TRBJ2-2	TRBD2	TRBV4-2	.	TGTGCCAGCAGCCAAATGGCAGGACTAGCGGGAAACGCGAACACCGGGGAGCTGTTTTTT	CASSQMAGLAGNANTGELFF
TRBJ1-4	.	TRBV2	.	TGTGCCAGCAATTCGGGGTTTAATGAAAAACTGTTTTTT	CASNSGFNEKLFF
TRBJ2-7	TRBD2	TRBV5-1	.	TGCGCCAGCAGCACCACTAGCGAGGACTACGAGCAGTACTTC	CASSTTSEDYEQYF
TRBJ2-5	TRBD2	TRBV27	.	TGTGCCAGCAGAAAATCCCCTAAGTTACCGGGACTACCGAGTGCCCAGTACTTC	CASRKSPKLPGLPSAQYF
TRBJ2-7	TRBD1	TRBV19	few	TGTGCCAGTAGTTTATCAGGGGGTAGCTCTAGCGAGCAGTACTTC	CASSLSGGSSSEQYF
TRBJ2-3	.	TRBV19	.	TGTGCCAGTAGAGACACGAGAACTACGCAGTATTTT	CASRDTRTTQYF
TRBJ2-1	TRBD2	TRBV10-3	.	TGTGCCATCAGTGAAATTAGCGGGATCTCGGAATCCTACAATGAGCAGTTCTTC	CAISEISGISESYNEQFF
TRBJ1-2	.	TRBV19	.	TGTGCCAGTAACGACTTTAAGGGGAACTATGGCTACACCTTC	CASNDFKGNYGYTF